The TCR beta chain described here comes from a study of identical twins. Via MiXCR, TCRdb re-called the 5' RACE reads, giving one row per CDR3 protein. The sample comprises roughly 1,500,000 distinct CDR3 sequences, about 32% of which are singletons, and 0.25% to 0.3% rests with the top ten. This clonotype was seen only a few times. Input material: cord blood. The receptor was derived from a newborn girl in good health.

CDR3 amino acids: CASSLDGGRYYGYTF. In DNA form, the CDR3 reads TGTGCCAGCAGTTTAGACGGGGGACGATACTATGGCTACACCTTC. This chain links TRBV27 with TRBJ1-2; the D gene is possibly TRBD1 (5 bases). The germline V gene encodes CDR1 MNHEY and CDR2 SMNVEV (reference sequence). V gave up 2 bases and J gave up 3 bases, with 13 bases separating them. The CDR3 totals 15 residues.